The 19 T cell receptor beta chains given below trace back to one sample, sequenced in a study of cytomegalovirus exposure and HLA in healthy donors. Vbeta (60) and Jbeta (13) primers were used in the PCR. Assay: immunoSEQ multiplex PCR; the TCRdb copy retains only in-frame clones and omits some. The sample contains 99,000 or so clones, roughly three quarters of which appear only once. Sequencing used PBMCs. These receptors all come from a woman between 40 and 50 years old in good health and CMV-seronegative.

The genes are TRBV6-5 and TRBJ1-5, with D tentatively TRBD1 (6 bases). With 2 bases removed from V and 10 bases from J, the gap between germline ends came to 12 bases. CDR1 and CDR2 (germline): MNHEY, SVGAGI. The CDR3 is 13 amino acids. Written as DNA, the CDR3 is TGTGCCAGCAGTTACGGGACACGCGGACCCCAGCATTTT. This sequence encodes CASSYGTRGPQHF.

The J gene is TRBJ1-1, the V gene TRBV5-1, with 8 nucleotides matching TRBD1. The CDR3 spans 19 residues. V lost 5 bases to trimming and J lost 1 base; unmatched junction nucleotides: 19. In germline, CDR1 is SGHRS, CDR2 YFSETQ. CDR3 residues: CASREDRVGYGTQNTEAFF. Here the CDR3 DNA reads TGCGCCAGCAGAGAGGACAGGGTTGGCTATGGGACACAGAACACTGAAGCTTTCTTT. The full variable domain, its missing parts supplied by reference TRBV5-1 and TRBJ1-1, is KAGVTQTPRYLIKTRGQQVTLSCSPISGHRSVSWYQQTPGQGLQFLFEYFSETQRNKGNFPGRFSGRQFSNSRSEMNVSTLELGDSALYLCASREDRVGYGTQNTEAFFGQGTRLTVV.

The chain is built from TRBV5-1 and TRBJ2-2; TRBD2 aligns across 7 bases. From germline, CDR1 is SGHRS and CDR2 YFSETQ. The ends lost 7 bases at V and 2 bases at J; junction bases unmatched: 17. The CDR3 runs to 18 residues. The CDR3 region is CASHRAAGDVINTGELFF. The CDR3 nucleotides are TGCGCCAGCCATCGGGCGGCGGGAGATGTTATCAACACCGGGGAGCTGTTTTTT. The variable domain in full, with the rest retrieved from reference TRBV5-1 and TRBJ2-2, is KAGVTQTPRYLIKTRGQQVTLSCSPISGHRSVSWYQQTPGQGLQFLFEYFSETQRNKGNFPGRFSGRQFSNSRSEMNVSTLELGDSALYLCASHRAAGDVINTGELFFGEGSRLTVL.

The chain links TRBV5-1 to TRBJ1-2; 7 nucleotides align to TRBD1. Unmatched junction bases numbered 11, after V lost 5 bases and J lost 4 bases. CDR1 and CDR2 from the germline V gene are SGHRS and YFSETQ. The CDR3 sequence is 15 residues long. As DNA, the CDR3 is TGCGCCAGCAGTCCAGGGGACAGAGCGGTCTATGGCTACACCTTC. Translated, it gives CASSPGDRAVYGYTF.

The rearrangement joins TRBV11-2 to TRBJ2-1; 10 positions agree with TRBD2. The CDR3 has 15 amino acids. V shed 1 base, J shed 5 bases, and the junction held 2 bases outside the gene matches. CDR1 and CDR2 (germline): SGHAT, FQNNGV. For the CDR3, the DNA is TGTGCCAGCAGCTTAGGGACTAGCGGACACAATGAGCAGTTCTTC. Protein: CASSLGTSGHNEQFF.

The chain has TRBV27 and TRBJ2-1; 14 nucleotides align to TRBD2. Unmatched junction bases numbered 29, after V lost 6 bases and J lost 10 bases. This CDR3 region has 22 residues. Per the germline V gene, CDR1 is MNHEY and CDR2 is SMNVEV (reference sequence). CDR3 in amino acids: CASRHTSPGLAGVWGLGWEQFF. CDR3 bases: TGTGCCAGCAGACACACCTCCCCGGGACTAGCGGGAGTGTGGGGGTTGGGTTGGGAGCAGTTCTTC.

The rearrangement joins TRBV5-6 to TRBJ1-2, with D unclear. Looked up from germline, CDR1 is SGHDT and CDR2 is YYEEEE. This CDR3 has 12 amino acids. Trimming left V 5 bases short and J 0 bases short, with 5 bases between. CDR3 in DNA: TGTGCCAGCAGTACAACTAACTATGGCTACACCTTC. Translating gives CASSTTNYGYTF. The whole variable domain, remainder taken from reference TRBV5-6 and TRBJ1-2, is DAGVTQSPTHLIKTRGQQVTLRCSPKSGHDTVSWYQQALGQGPQFIFQYYEEEERQRGNFPDRFSGHQFPNYSSELNVNALLLGDSALYLCASSTTNYGYTFGSGTRLTVV.

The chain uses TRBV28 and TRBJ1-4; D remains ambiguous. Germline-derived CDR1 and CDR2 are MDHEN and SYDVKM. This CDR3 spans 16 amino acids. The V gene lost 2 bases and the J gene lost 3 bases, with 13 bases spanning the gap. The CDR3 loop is CASSLPGEASNEKLFF. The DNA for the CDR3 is TGTGCCAGCAGTTTACCCGGGGAGGCCTCTAATGAAAAACTGTTTTTT.

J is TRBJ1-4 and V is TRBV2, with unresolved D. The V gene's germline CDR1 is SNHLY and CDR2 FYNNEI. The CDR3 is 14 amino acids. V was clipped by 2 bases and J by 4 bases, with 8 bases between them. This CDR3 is CASSELQINEKLFF. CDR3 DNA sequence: TGTGCCAGCAGTGAATTACAGATTAATGAAAAACTGTTTTTT. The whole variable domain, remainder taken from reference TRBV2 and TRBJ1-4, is EPEVTQTPSHQVTQMGQEVILRCVPISNHLYFYWYRQILGQKVEFLVSFYNNEISEKSEIFDDQFSVERPDGSNFTLKIRSTKLEDSAMYFCASSELQINEKLFFGSGTQLSVL.

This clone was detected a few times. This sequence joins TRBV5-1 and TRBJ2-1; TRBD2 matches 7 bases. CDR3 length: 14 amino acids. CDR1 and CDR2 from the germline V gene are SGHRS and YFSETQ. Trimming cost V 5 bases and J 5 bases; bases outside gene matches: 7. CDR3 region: CASRESGTHNEQFF. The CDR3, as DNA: TGCGCCAGCAGAGAAAGCGGGACGCACAATGAGCAGTTCTTC.

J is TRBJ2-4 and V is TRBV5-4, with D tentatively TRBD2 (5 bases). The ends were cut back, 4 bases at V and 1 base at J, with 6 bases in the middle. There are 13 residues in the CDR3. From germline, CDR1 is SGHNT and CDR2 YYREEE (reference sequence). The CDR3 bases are TGTGCCAGCAGCCCGGGGGCCAAAAACATTCAGTACTTC. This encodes CASSPGAKNIQYF.

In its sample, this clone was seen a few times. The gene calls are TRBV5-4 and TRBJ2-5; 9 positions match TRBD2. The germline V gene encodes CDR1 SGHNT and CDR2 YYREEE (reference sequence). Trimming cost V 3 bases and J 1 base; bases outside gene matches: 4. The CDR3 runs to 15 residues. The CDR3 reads CASSSKLAGQETQYF. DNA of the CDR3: TGTGCCAGCAGCTCCAAACTAGCGGGCCAAGAGACCCAGTACTTC.

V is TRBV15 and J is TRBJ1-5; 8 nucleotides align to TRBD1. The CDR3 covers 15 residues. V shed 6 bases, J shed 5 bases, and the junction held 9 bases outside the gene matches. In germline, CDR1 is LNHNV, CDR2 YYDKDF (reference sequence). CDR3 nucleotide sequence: TGTGCCACCAGGGGTGGACAGGGAGCTTATCAGCCCCAGCATTTT. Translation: CATRGGQGAYQPQHF.

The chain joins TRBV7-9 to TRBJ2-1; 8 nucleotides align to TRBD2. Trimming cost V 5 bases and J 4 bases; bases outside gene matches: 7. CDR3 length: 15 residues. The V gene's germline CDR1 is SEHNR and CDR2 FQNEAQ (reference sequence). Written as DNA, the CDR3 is TGTGCCAGCAGCGCGAGTGCTAGCGGGTACAATGAGCAGTTCTTC. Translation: CASSASASGYNEQFF.

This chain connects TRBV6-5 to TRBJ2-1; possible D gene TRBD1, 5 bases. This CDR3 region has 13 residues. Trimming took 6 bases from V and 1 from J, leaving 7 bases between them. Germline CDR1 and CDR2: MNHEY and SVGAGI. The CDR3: CASRRQSYNEQFF. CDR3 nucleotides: TGTGCCAGCAGGAGACAGTCCTACAATGAGCAGTTCTTC.

This CDR3 reads CASSFMGQGAVTQYF. CDR3 sequence (DNA): TGTGCCAGCAGTTTTATGGGACAGGGGGCAGTAACGCAGTATTTT. The chain is built from TRBV28 and TRBJ2-3, with TRBD1 matching 12 bases. CDR1 is MDHEN and CDR2 is SYDVKM in the germline V gene. V shed 3 bases, J shed 9 bases, and the junction held 7 bases outside the gene matches. This CDR3 region has 15 residues.

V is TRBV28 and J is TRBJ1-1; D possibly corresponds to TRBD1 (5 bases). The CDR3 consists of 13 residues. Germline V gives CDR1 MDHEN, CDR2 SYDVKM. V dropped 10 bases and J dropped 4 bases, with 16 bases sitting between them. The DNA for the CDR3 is TGTGCCACCTTAAAGGGGCTGGGCACTGAAGCTTTCTTT. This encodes CATLKGLGTEAFF.

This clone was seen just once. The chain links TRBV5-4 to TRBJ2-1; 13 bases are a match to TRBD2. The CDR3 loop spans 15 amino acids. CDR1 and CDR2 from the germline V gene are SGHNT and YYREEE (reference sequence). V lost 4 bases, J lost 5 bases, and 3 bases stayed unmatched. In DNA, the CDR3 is TGTGCCAGCAGCAGGACTAGCGGGAGAAACAATGAGCAGTTCTTC. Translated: CASSRTSGRNNEQFF.

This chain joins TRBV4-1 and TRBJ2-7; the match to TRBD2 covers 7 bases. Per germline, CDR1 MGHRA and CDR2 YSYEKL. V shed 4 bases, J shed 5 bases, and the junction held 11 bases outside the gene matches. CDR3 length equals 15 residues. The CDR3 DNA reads TGCGCCAGCAGCCGCGGCGGGAGCTCCGCCCACGAGCAGTACTTC. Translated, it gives CASSRGGSSAHEQYF.